This passage covers 30 T cell receptor beta chains from one sample sequenced in a study of control samples from healthy donors and cancer patients (dated by TCRdb to 2018 to 2021). Libraries came from the immunoSEQ multiplex PCR assay. The table comes from immuneACCESS by way of TCRdb, which keeps in-frame sequences with V and J called. Part of the clones is missing from these tables; in studies checked, under half for an unresolved V gene and the rest for unknown reasons. The sample table lists tens of thousands of clones, roughly nine tenths of them with a count of one. The leading ten clones occupy roughly 14% of the sample. The specimen was blood. These receptors were taken from a man aged 25-45 years in good health.

The chain employs TRBV29-1 and TRBJ2-1; no clear D. Deletions cut 7 bases from V and 10 bases from J, with 14 bases between. Looked up from germline, CDR1 is SQVTM and CDR2 is ANQGSEA. This CDR3 spans 11 amino acids. The CDR3, as DNA: TGCAGCGCCAACGTAGGTAGCGAGCAGTTCTTC. Its protein is CSANVGSEQFF.

The genes are TRBV5-1 and TRBJ1-3; D possibly corresponds to TRBD1 (5 bases). Germline CDR1 SGHRS, CDR2 YFSETQ. This CDR3 comprises 15 residues. The V gene lost 0 bases and the J gene lost 4 bases, with 11 bases spanning the gap. The CDR3 here is CASSLGRERGNTIYF. The CDR3 nucleotides read TGCGCCAGCAGCTTGGGCAGGGAAAGGGGAAACACCATATATTTT.

This chain connects TRBV6-2 or TRBV6-3 to TRBJ1-2; 8 bases fit TRBD1. The CDR3 has 16 residues. Germline V gene lookup returns CDR1 MNHEY and CDR2 SVGEGT. V gave up 6 bases and J gave up 4 bases; unmatched junction bases: 13. The CDR3 DNA reads as TGTGCCAGCAGCCCCGGGAGGACAGGGACTGGCTATGGCTACACCTTC. Translating it yields CASSPGRTGTGYGYTF.

CDR3 DNA sequence: TGTGCCAGCAGTGAAGCGGCCCGGGGACTACGACAAGAGACCCAGTACTTC. Protein sequence: CASSEAARGLRQETQYF. The genes are TRBV2 and TRBJ2-5, with TRBD2 identical over 7 bases. CDR1 SNHLY and CDR2 FYNNEI come from the germline V gene. The CDR3 runs to 17 residues. After removal of 0 bases from V and 2 bases from J, the junction contained 9 bases not matched to a gene.

This clone came up once. The V call is TRBV24-1, the J call TRBJ1-5; the D is unclear. Trimming left V 1 base short and J 2 bases short, with 5 bases between. The CDR3 totals 14 residues. The germline V gene encodes CDR1 KGHDR and CDR2 SFDVKD. The CDR3 region has the DNA TGTGCCACCAGTGATTTTCTGGGCAATCAGCCCCAGCATTTT. It codes for CATSDFLGNQPQHF.

This chain uses TRBV10-2 with TRBJ1-5; D perhaps matches TRBD1 (5 bases). Trimming shortened V by 1 base and J by 2 bases, and 9 bases separated the two germline ends. Germline assignment: CDR1 WSHSY and CDR2 SAAADI. The CDR3 covers 15 residues. The CDR3 DNA reads TGCGCCAGCAGTGAGTGGGGCCTGGGCAATCAGCCCCAGCATTTT. Translated: CASSEWGLGNQPQHF.

About this clone itself: The same CDR3 arises from other DNA sequences in this sample as well. CDR3 loop: CASSLHFLAGGLDTGELFF. Written as DNA, the CDR3 is TGTGCCAGCAGCTTGCATTTTTTAGCAGGGGGGCTAGACACCGGGGAGCTGTTTTTT. V gene TRBV5-5 combines with J gene TRBJ2-2; TRBD1 is a possible D gene (7 bases). The CDR3 spans 19 residues. V was shortened by 1 base and J by 3 bases, with 22 bases between the two germline ends. Germline V CDR1 and CDR2: SGHKS, YYEKEE (reference sequence).

The genes are TRBV10-2 and TRBJ2-2; the D gene is possibly TRBD2 (5 bases). The CDR3 has 17 amino acids. Germline V lookup: CDR1 WSHSY, CDR2 SAAADI. Trimming took 6 bases from V and 4 from J, leaving 21 bases between them. The chain's CDR3 is CASSKVEAATITGELFF. CDR3 DNA: TGCGCCAGCAGCAAAGTGGAGGCCGCTACCATCACCGGGGAGCTGTTTTTT.

The chain has TRBV6-5 and TRBJ2-3, with D possibly TRBD1 on 5 matching bases. Germline V gene lookup returns CDR1 MNHEY and CDR2 SVGAGI. V gave up 7 bases and J gave up 2 bases, with 16 bases separating them. The CDR3 has 15 amino acids. This CDR3 reads CASTRVGRLTDTQYF. DNA of the CDR3: TGTGCCAGCACCAGGGTGGGGCGTCTCACAGATACGCAGTATTTT.

The chain has TRBV18 and TRBJ2-3; D is perhaps TRBD1 (6 bases). The V gene lost 4 bases and the J gene lost 5 bases, with 13 bases spanning the gap. The germline V gene encodes CDR1 KGHSH and CDR2 LQKENI. The CDR3 is 14 residues long. CDR3 sequence: CASSLRDMVDTQYF. CDR3 nucleotides: TGTGCCAGCTCACTGAGGGACATGGTAGATACGCAGTATTTT.

This chain uses TRBV5-6 with TRBJ2-7; D gene unclear. The CDR3 consists of 12 residues. Germline CDR1 is SGHDT and CDR2 is YYEEEE. V lost 0 bases and J 3 bases, leaving 4 bases between the germline ends. The CDR3 DNA sequence: TGTGCCAGCAGCTTGGGTCTCTACGAGCAGTACTTC. Its protein product is CASSLGLYEQYF.

This rearrangement joins TRBV11-2 to TRBJ2-7; D possibly corresponds to TRBD2 (6 bases). V was shortened by 5 bases and J by 3 bases, with 20 bases between the two germline ends. This CDR3 region has 16 residues. Germline CDR1 reads SGHAT; CDR2 reads FQNNGV. The CDR3 nucleotides are TGTGCCAGCAGCCAGGGATCCCTAACGGGGGACTACGAGCAGTACTTC. This sequence encodes CASSQGSLTGDYEQYF.

V usage is TRBV12-5 and J usage is TRBJ2-5; 8 bases line up with TRBD2. Unmatched junction bases numbered 4, after V lost 1 base and J lost 0 bases. Germline CDR1 reads LGHNT; CDR2 reads FRNRAP. This CDR3 spans 16 amino acids. CDR3 sequence reads: CASGLASLADQETQYF. The CDR3 bases are TGTGCTAGTGGTTTGGCCTCACTAGCGGACCAAGAGACCCAGTACTTC. Filled out from reference TRBV12-5 and TRBJ2-5, the complete variable domain reads DARVTQTPRHKVTEMGQEVTMRCQPILGHNTVFWYRQTMMQGLELLAYFRNRAPLDDSGMPKDRFSAEMPDATLATLKIQPSEPRDSAVYFCASGLASLADQETQYFGPGTRLLVL.

The rearrangement joins TRBV19 to TRBJ2-6; D may correspond to TRBD1 or TRBD2 (5 bases each). The CDR3 covers 16 residues. Per the germline V gene, CDR1 is LNHDA and CDR2 is SQIVND (reference sequence). Trimming cost V 1 base and J 1 base, with 8 bases left between them. CDR3 residues: CASSIGWGSGANVLTF. The CDR3 DNA is TGTGCCAGTAGTATAGGTTGGGGGTCTGGGGCCAACGTCCTGACTTTC.

The V gene is TRBV4-1, the J gene TRBJ2-1, with D possibly TRBD2 on 6 matching bases. Trimming removed 4 bases from V and 4 bases from J, with 17 bases in between. The CDR3 length is 16 residues. Germline V gene data show CDR1 as MGHRA and CDR2 as YSYEKL. The CDR3 here is CASSRLTGTLYNEQFF. For the CDR3, the DNA is TGCGCCAGCAGCCGGTTGACCGGGACTCTTTACAATGAGCAGTTCTTC.

The chain joins TRBV19 to TRBJ1-3; D is possibly TRBD1 (6 bases). V was shortened by 5 bases and J by 2 bases, with 16 bases between the two germline ends. The CDR3 is 16 residues long. The V gene's germline CDR1 is LNHDA and CDR2 SQIVND (reference sequence). CDR3 sequence (DNA): TGTGCCAGTAGTGGTACAGGGCGCTCGGCTGGAAACACCATATATTTT. Translated: CASSGTGRSAGNTIYF.

This clone has a single count. The chain joins TRBV15 to TRBJ2-7, with D perhaps TRBD1 (5 bases). The V and J ends lost 0 bases and 2 bases respectively, with 8 bases between them. The CDR3 is 14 amino acids. Germline V lookup: CDR1 LNHNV, CDR2 YYDKDF (reference sequence). The CDR3 here is CATSRDQGTYEQYF. The CDR3, as DNA: TGTGCCACCAGCAGAGACCAGGGCACCTACGAGCAGTACTTC.

This chain joins TRBV6-5 and TRBJ2-7, with a tentative D call TRBD1 (5 bases). The CDR3 spans 14 residues. Per the germline V gene, CDR1 is MNHEY and CDR2 is SVGAGI. Trimming left V 5 bases short and J 0 bases short, with 11 bases between. DNA of the CDR3: TGTGCCAGCAGTCCCCAGGGCCACTCCTACGAGCAGTACTTC. Its protein product is CASSPQGHSYEQYF.

The chain has TRBV5-6 and TRBJ1-6, with 10 bases identical to TRBD1. The CDR3 runs to 15 residues. The V gene end was trimmed by 3 bases and the J gene end by 8 bases; junction bases not matched to a gene: 5. Germline assignment: CDR1 SGHDT and CDR2 YYEEEE. The CDR3 reads CASSWDRGRYSPLHF. CDR3 coding DNA: TGTGCCAGCAGCTGGGACAGGGGTAGATATTCACCCCTCCACTTT.

The chain uses TRBV10-1 and TRBJ2-1; D uncertain. The CDR3 runs 16 residues. Germline V CDR1 and CDR2: WNHNN, SYGVQD (reference sequence). V shed 2 bases and J shed 8 bases, with 19 bases lying between them. This CDR3 is CASSESPQSSWDEQFF. The CDR3 nucleotides are TGCGCCAGCAGTGAGAGTCCTCAATCCTCGTGGGATGAGCAGTTCTTC.

V gene TRBV6-2 or TRBV6-3 combines with J gene TRBJ2-7, with TRBD2 matching 13 bases. After removal of 5 bases from V and 4 bases from J, the junction contained 5 bases not matched to a gene. Germline CDR1 MNHEY, CDR2 SVGEGT. The CDR3 sequence is 15 residues long. CDR3 sequence (DNA): TGTGCCAGCAGTCGACTAGCGGGAGGAGGGTACGAGCAGTACTTC. It codes for CASSRLAGGGYEQYF.

This chain connects TRBV7-3 to TRBJ2-1; TRBD1 agrees at 7 bases. The CDR3 sequence is 14 residues long. Trimming at V came to 3 bases and at J to 10 bases, leaving 9 bases not matched to a gene. Germline V gene lookup returns CDR1 SGHTA and CDR2 FQGTGA. This CDR3 is CASSFDRVTGEQFF. For the CDR3, the DNA is TGTGCCAGCAGCTTCGACAGGGTGACGGGCGAGCAGTTCTTC. The whole variable domain, remainder taken from reference TRBV7-3 and TRBJ2-1, is GAGVSQTPSNKVTEKGKYVELRCDPISGHTALYWYRQSLGQGPEFLIYFQGTGAADDSGLPNDRFFAVRPEGSVSTLKIQRTERGDSAVYLCASSFDRVTGEQFFGPGTRLTVL.

This chain joins TRBV27 and TRBJ2-7, with 7 bases lining up with TRBD2. V shed 5 bases and J 2 bases; nucleotides not matched to a gene: 3. Germline V gene lookup returns CDR1 MNHEY and CDR2 SMNVEV (reference sequence). The CDR3 spans 13 residues. CDR3 region: CASSPGLAYEQYF. CDR3 nucleotides: TGTGCCAGCAGTCCCGGACTAGCCTACGAGCAGTACTTC.

This chain links TRBV10-3 with TRBJ2-3, with no clear D. The CDR3 sequence is 12 residues long. With 0 bases removed from V and 6 bases from J, the gap between germline ends came to 4 bases. Germline V gene sequence: CDR1 ENHRY, CDR2 SYGVKD. CDR3 sequence reads: CAISESEDTQYF. CDR3 nucleotides: TGTGCCATCAGTGAGTCTGAGGATACGCAGTATTTT.

The chain links TRBV28 to TRBJ1-5; D ambiguous. The V and J ends lost 5 bases and 4 bases respectively, with 9 bases between them. Germline CDR1 MDHEN, CDR2 SYDVKM. The CDR3 consists of 13 residues. The CDR3 protein is CASSPPPNQPQHF. In DNA, the CDR3 is TGTGCCAGCAGTCCCCCCCCAAATCAGCCCCAGCATTTT.

This rearrangement joins TRBV24-1 to TRBJ2-4; D gene unclear. Germline V gives CDR1 KGHDR, CDR2 SFDVKD. The CDR3 extends over 17 amino acids. Trimming stripped 3 bases from V and 0 bases from J, with 14 bases between. CDR3 region: CATSDQPTVLAKNIQYF. In DNA form, the CDR3 reads TGTGCCACCAGTGATCAGCCGACGGTACTAGCCAAAAACATTCAGTACTTC.

V gene TRBV19 combines with J gene TRBJ2-7; no firm D call. The germline V gene encodes CDR1 LNHDA and CDR2 SQIVND (reference sequence). Trimming removed 3 bases at V and 5 bases at J, with 11 bases between. CDR3 length: 13 residues. The chain's CDR3 is CASSIPPADEQYF. The CDR3 DNA is TGTGCCAGTAGTATTCCGCCGGCTGACGAGCAGTACTTC.

The rearrangement links TRBV28 to TRBJ2-3; 11 nucleotides align to TRBD2. Germline CDR1 is MDHEN and CDR2 is SYDVKM. V lost 7 bases to trimming and J lost 4 bases; unmatched junction nucleotides: 7. The CDR3 spans 15 residues. The CDR3 sequence: CASTVTSGVPDTQYF. The CDR3 nucleotides are TGTGCCAGCACGGTGACTAGCGGGGTACCAGATACGCAGTATTTT.

This clone was observed once. The CDR3 coding sequence is TGCGCCAGCAGCAGGGACAGGGAGGGAGAGACCCAGTACTTC. It translates to CASSRDREGETQYF. The rearrangement links TRBV5-1 to TRBJ2-5, with 9 bases that match TRBD1. The CDR3 loop spans 14 amino acids. Germline loops: CDR1 SGHRS, CDR2 YFSETQ. Germline trimming cut 4 bases from V and 4 bases from J; bases unmatched to any gene: 5. The full variable domain, completed using reference TRBV5-1 and TRBJ2-5, is KAGVTQTPRYLIKTRGQQVTLSCSPISGHRSVSWYQQTPGQGLQFLFEYFSETQRNKGNFPGRFSGRQFSNSRSEMNVSTLELGDSALYLCASSRDREGETQYFGPGTRLLVL.

The chain combines TRBV28 with TRBJ1-2; no definite D call. CDR3 length equals 12 residues. CDR1 MDHEN and CDR2 SYDVKM come from the germline V gene. V was cut by 3 bases and J by 5 bases, with 7 bases left in between. CDR3 in amino acids: CASSLQSYGYTF. As DNA, the CDR3 is TGTGCCAGCAGTTTGCAGTCTTATGGCTACACCTTC.